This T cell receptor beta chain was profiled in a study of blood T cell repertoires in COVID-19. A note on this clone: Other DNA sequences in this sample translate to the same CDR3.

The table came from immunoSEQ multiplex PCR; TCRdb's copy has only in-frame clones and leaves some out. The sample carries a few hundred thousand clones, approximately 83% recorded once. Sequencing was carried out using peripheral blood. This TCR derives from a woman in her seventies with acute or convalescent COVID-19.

The CDR3 DNA sequence: TGTGCCTGGAGTGTTCGCGGTGATCAGCCCCAGCATTTT. Its protein product is CAWSVRGDQPQHF. The V call is TRBV30, the J call TRBJ1-5; D is unclear. Trimming pared 0 bases from V and 5 bases from J, leaving 8 bases between. CDR3 size: 13 residues. Per germline, CDR1 GTSNPN and CDR2 SVGIG (reference sequence).